This T cell receptor beta chain came from a study of blood T cell repertoires in COVID-19. Generated by immunoSEQ multiplex PCR, the TCRdb table keeps only in-frame clones and is missing some. This sample has tens of thousands of clones, with about 85% found just once. The sequenced material came from peripheral blood. The TCR comes from a man in his sixties with acute or convalescent COVID-19.

The DNA for the CDR3 is TGTGCCAGCAGTGAATTTGGAGAATCACCCCTCCACTTT. This sequence encodes CASSEFGESPLHF. The chain uses TRBV25-1 and TRBJ1-6, with D uncertain. This CDR3 comprises 13 residues. The V gene lost 1 base and the J gene lost 10 bases, with 8 bases spanning the gap. Germline V gene lookup returns CDR1 MGHDK and CDR2 SYGVNS.